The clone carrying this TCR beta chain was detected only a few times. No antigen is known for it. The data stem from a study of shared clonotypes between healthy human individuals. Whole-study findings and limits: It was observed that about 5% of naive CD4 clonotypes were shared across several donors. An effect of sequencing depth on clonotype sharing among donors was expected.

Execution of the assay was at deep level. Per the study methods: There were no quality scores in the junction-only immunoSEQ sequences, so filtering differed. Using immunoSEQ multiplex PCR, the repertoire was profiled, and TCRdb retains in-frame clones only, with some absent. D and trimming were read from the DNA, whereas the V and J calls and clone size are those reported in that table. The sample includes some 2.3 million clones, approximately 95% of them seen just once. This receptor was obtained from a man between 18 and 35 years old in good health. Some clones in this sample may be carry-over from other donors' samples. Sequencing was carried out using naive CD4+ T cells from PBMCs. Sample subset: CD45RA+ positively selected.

CDR3 nucleotides: TGTGCCAGCAGCCAAGGAGGCAGGGGGCGGGCTTTCTTT. As protein: CASSQGGRGRAFF. V gene TRBV14 combines with J gene TRBJ1-1; the match to TRBD1 covers 8 bases. With 1 base clipped from V and 11 bases from J, the junction kept 6 bases outside the gene matches. The CDR3 consists of 13 residues. Germline CDR1 and CDR2: SGHDN and FVKESK.